The clone carrying this TCR beta chain was observed a few times. The target antigen is unknown. Time point: patch test 3, about 24 weeks after DPC sensitization. Described treatment: therapeutic diphenylcyclopropenone sensitization with weekly scalp DPC. These data originate in a study of human T cells and chemical hapten exposure. About the study: For sensitization, 2% DPC was applied to a 2 cm by 2 cm patch of upper inner arm skin. TCR yields per sample varied, mainly owing to small pooled library volume differences.

General study results and limits: Counts of expanded TCRs at PT1 were positively correlated with patch test score. It should be noted that donors had alopecia, so their immune response may differ from healthy people's.

Using its own MiXCR run on the RACE reads, TCRdb lists one record per CDR3 protein. The sample lists 100,000 to 150,000 distinct CDR3 sequences, approximately 10% occurring once. The starting material was whole blood, obtained in connection with sensitization to the hapten diphenylcyclopropenone (DPC). The source of this sequence is a woman aged 50 to 65 with alopecia areata. Some clones in this sample may be carry-over from other donors' samples.

The CDR3: CASRASSSYNSPLHF. CDR3 DNA: TGTGCCAGCAGGGCCTCGAGCTCCTATAATTCACCCCTCCACTTT. J is TRBJ1-6 and V is TRBV4-2; D remains unclear. V was cut by 6 bases and J by 0 bases, with 9 bases left in between. CDR1 is LGHNA and CDR2 is YNFKEQ in the germline V gene. This CDR3 spans 15 amino acids.